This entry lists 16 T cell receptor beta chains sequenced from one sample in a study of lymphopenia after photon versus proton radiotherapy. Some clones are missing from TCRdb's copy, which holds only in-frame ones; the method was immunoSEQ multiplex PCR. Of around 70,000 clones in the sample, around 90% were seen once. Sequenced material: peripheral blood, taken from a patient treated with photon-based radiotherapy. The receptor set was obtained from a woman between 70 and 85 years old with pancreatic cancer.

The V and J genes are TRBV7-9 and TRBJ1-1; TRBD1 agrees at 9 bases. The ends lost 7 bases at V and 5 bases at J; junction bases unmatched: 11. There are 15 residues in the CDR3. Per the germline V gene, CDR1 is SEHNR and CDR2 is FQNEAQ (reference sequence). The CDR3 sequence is CASKGTGRGITEAFF. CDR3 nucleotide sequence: TGTGCCAGCAAAGGGACAGGGAGGGGAATTACTGAAGCTTTCTTT.

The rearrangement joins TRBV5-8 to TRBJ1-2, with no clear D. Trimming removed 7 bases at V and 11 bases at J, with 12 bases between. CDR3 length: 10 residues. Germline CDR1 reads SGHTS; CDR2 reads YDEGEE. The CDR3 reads CASGSRTYTF. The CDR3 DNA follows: TGTGCCAGCGGCTCCAGGACTTACACCTTC.

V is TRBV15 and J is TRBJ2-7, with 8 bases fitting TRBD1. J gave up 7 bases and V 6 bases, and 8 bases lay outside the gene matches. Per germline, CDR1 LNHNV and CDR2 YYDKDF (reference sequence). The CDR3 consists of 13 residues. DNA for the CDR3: TGTGCCACCAGTCCAGGGGGCAGGCGAGAGCAGTACTTC. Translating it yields CATSPGGRREQYF.

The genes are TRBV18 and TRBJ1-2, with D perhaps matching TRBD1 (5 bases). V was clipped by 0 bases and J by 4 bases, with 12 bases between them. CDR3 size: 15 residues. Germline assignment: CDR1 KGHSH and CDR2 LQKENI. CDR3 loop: CASSPPIRDGYGYTF. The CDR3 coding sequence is TGTGCCAGCTCACCACCAATCAGGGACGGCTATGGCTACACCTTC. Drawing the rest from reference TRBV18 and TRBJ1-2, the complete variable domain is NAGVMQNPRHLVRRRGQEARLRCSPMKGHSHVYWYRQLPEEGLKFMVYLQKENIIDESGMPKERFSAEFPKEGPSILRIQQVVRGDSAAYFCASSPPIRDGYGYTFGSGTRLTVV.

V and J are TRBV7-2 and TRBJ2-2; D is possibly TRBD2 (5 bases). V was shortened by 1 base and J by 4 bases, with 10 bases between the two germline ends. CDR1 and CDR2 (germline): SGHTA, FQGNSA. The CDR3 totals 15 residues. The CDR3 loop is CASSLVPSSTGELFF. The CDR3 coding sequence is TGTGCCAGCAGCTTAGTACCTAGCAGCACCGGGGAGCTGTTTTTT. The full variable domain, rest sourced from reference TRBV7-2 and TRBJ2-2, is GAGVSQSPSNKVTEKGKDVELRCDPISGHTALYWYRQSLGQGLEFLIYFQGNSAPDKSGLPSDRFSAERTGGSVSTLTIQRTQQEDSAVYLCASSLVPSSTGELFFGEGSRLTVL.

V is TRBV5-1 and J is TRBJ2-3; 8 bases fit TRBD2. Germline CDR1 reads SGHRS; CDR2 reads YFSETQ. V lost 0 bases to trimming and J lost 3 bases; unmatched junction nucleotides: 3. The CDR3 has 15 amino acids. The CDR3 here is CASSLASGRTDTQYF. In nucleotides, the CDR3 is TGCGCCAGCAGCTTGGCCAGCGGGAGAACAGATACGCAGTATTTT.

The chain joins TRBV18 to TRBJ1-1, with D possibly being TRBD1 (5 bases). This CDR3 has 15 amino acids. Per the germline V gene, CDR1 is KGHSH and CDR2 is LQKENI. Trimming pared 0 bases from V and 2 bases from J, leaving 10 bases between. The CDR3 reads CASSPPAGLNTEAFF. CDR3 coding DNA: TGTGCCAGCTCACCACCAGCAGGGCTAAACACTGAAGCTTTCTTT.

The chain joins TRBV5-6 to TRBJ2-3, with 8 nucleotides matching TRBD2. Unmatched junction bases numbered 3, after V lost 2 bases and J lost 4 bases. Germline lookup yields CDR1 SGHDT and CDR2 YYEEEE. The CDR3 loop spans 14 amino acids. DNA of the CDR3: TGTGCCAGCAGCTTCAGCGGGAGCCCAGATACGCAGTATTTT. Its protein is CASSFSGSPDTQYF.

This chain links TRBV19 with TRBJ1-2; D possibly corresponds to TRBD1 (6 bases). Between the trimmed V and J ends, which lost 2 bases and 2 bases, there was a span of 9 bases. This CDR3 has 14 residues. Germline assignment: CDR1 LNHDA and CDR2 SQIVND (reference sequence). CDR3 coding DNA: TGTGCCAGTAGTATAAACACAGGGAACTATGGCTACACCTTC. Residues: CASSINTGNYGYTF.

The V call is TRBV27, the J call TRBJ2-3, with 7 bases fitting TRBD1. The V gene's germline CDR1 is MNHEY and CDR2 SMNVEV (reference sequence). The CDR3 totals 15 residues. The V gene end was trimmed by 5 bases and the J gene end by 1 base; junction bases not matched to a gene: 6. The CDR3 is CASSPTGVGTDTQYF. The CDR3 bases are TGTGCCAGCAGTCCCACAGGGGTAGGCACAGATACGCAGTATTTT.

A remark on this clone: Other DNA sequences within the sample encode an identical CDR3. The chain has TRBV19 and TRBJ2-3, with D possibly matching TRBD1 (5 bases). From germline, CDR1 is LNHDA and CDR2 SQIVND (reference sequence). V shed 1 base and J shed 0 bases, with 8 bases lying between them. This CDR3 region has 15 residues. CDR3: CASSIGDSSTDTQYF. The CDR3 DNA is TGTGCCAGTAGTATAGGCGACAGTAGCACAGATACGCAGTATTTT.

As DNA, the CDR3 is TGTGCCAGCACCCAGGGTACCACCTCGTATTTT. This codes for CASTQGTTSYF. The chain couples TRBV6-5 to TRBJ2-3; a weak D match, TRBD1 (5 bases). Trimming shortened V by 7 bases and J by 14 bases, and 16 bases separated the two germline ends. This CDR3 is built from 11 residues. CDR1 and CDR2 from the germline V gene are MNHEY and SVGAGI.

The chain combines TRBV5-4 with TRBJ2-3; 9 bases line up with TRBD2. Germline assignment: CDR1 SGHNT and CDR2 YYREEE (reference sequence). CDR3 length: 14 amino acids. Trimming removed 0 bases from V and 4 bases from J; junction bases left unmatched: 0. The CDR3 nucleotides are TGTGCCAGCAGCTTGGGACTAGCGGCAGATACGCAGTATTTT. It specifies CASSLGLAADTQYF.

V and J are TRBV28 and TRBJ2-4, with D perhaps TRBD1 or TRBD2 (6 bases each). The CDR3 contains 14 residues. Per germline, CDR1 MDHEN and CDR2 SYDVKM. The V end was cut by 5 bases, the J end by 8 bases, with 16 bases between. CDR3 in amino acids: CASSTTGGADIQYF. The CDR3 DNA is TGTGCCAGCAGTACGACAGGAGGGGCGGACATTCAGTACTTC. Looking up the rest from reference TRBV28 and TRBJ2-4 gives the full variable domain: DVKVTQSSRYLVKRTGEKVFLECVQDMDHENMFWYRQDPGLGLRLIYFSYDVKMKEKGDIPEGYSVSREKKERFSLILESASTNQTSMYLCASSTTGGADIQYFGAGTRLSVL.

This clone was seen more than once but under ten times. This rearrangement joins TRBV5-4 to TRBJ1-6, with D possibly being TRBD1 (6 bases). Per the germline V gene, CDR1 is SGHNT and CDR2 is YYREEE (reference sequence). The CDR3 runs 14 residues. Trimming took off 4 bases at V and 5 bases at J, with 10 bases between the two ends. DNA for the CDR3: TGTGCCAGCAGCCCGGACAGAAATAATTCACCCCTCCACTTT. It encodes CASSPDRNNSPLHF.

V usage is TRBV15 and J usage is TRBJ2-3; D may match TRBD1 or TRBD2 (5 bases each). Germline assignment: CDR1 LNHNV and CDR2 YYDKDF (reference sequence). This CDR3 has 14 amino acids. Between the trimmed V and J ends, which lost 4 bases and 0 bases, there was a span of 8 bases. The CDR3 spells CATSTRDSTDTQYF. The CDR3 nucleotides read TGTGCCACCAGCACACGGGACAGCACAGATACGCAGTATTTT.